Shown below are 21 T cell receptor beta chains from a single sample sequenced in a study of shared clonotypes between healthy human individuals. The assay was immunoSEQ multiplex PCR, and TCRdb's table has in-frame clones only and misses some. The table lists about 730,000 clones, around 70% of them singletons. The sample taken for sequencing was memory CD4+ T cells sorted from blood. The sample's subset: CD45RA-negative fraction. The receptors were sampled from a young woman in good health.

CDR3: CASRPTGAITGELFF. The DNA for the CDR3 is TGTGCCAGCAGGCCCACAGGGGCGATCACCGGGGAGCTGTTTTTT. The chain employs TRBV6-1 and TRBJ2-2; 7 bases agree with TRBD1. Trimming at V came to 6 bases and at J to 4 bases, leaving 8 bases not matched to a gene. Germline CDR1 and CDR2: MNHNS and SASEGT. This CDR3 is 15 amino acids long.

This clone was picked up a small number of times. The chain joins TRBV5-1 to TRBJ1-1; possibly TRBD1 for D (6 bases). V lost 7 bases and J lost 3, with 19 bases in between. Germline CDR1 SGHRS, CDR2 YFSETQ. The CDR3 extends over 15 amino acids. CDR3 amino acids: CASRSRGVMDTEAFF. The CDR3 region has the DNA TGCGCCAGCCGCTCAAGGGGGGTTATGGACACTGAAGCTTTCTTT.

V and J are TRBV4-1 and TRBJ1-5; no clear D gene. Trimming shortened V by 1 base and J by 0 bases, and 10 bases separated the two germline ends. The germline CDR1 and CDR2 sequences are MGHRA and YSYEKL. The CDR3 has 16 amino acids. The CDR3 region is CASSQVIGYSNQPQHF. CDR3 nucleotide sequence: TGCGCCAGCAGCCAAGTGATAGGCTATAGCAATCAGCCCCAGCATTTT.

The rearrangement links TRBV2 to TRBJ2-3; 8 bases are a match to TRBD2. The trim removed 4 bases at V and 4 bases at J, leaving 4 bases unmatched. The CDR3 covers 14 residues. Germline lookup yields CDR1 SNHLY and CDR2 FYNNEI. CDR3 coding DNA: TGTGCCAGCAGTGCGGAGCGGGAGTCAGATACGCAGTATTTT. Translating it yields CASSAERESDTQYF.

The CDR3 DNA sequence: TGTGCCAGCAGCTTAGTCGCTCGCAGCTCCTACGAGCAGTACTTC. The encoded protein is CASSLVARSSYEQYF. V is TRBV7-8 and J is TRBJ2-7; no definite D call. The V and J ends lost 1 base and 0 bases respectively, with 10 bases between them. The CDR3 contains 15 residues. Germline V gene lookup returns CDR1 SGHVS and CDR2 FQNEAQ.

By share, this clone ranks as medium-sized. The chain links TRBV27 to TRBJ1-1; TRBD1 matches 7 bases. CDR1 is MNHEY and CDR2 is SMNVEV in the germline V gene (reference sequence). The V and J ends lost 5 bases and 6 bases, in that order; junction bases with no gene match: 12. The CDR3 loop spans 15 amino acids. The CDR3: CASSPRTGGMAEAFF. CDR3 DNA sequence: TGTGCCAGCAGTCCCCGGACAGGCGGAATGGCTGAAGCTTTCTTT.

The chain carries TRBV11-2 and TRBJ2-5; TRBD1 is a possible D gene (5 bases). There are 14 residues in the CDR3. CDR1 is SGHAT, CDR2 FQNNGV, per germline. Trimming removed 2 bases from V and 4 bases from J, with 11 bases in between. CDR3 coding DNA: TGTGCCAGCAGCTTAATAGGGGTGGCAGAGACCCAGTACTTC. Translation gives CASSLIGVAETQYF.

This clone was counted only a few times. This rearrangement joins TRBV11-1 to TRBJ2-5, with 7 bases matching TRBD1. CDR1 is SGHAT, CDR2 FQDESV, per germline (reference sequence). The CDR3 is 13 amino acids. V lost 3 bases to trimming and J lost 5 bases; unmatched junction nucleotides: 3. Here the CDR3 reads CASSLTGSETQYF. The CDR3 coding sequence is TGTGCCAGCAGCTTGACAGGGAGCGAGACCCAGTACTTC.

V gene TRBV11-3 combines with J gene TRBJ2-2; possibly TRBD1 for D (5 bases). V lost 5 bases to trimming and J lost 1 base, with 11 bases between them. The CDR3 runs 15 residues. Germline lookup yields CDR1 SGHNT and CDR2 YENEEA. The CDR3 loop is CASSRGRVNTGELFF. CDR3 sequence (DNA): TGTGCCAGCAGCCGTGGCAGGGTGAACACCGGGGAGCTGTTTTTT.

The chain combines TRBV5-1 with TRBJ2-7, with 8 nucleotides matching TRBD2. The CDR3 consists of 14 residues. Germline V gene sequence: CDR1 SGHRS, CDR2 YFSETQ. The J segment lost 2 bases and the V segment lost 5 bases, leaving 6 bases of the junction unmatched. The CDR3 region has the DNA TGCGCCAGCAGTCATAGCGGGAATCCCTACGAGCAGTACTTC. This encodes CASSHSGNPYEQYF. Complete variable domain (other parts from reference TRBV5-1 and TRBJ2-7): KAGVTQTPRYLIKTRGQQVTLSCSPISGHRSVSWYQQTPGQGLQFLFEYFSETQRNKGNFPGRFSGRQFSNSRSEMNVSTLELGDSALYLCASSHSGNPYEQYFGPGTRLTVT.

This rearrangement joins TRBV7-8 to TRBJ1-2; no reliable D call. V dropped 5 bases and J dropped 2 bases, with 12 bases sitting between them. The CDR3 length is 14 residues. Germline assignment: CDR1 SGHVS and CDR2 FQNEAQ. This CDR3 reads CASSPPTGNYGYTF. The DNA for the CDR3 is TGTGCCAGCAGCCCCCCCACGGGGAACTATGGCTACACCTTC.

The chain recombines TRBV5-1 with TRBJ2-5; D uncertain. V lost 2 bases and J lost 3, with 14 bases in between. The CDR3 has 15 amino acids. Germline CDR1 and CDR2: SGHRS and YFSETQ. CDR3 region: CASSFSPVGEETQYF. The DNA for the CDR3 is TGCGCCAGCAGCTTTTCCCCGGTTGGAGAAGAGACCCAGTACTTC.

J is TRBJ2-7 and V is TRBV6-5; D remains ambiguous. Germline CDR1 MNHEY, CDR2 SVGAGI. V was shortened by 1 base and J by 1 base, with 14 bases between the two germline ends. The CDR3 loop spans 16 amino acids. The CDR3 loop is CASSYYSARSSYEQYF. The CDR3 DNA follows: TGTGCCAGCAGTTACTATTCGGCTAGGTCTTCCTACGAGCAGTACTTC.

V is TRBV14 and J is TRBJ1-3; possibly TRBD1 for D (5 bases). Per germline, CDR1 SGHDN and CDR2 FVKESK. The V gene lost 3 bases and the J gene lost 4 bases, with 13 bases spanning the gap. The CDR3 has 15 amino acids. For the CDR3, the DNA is TGTGCCAGCAGCCAGAACCAGGGTGCGGGAAACACCATATATTTT. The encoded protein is CASSQNQGAGNTIYF.

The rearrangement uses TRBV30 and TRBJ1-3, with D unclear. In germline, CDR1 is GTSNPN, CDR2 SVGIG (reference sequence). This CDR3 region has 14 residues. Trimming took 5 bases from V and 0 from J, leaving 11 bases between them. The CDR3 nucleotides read TGTGCCTGGGGTATCGGGAGCTCTGGAAACACCATATATTTT. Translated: CAWGIGSSGNTIYF.

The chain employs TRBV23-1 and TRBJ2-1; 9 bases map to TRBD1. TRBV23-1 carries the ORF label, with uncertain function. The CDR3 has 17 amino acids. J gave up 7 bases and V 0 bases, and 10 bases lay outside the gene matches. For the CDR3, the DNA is TGCGCCAGCAGTCAATCGGGGAGGACAGGGGAGAGGAATGAGCAGTTCTTC. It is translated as CASSQSGRTGERNEQFF.

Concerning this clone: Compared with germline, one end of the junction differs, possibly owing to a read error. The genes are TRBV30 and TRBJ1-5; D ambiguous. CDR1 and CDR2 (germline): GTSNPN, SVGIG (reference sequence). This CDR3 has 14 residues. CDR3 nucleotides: TGTGCCTGGAGTGTGGGTGGGTCTCTTCAGGCCCAGCATTTT. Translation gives CAWSVGGSLQAQHF.

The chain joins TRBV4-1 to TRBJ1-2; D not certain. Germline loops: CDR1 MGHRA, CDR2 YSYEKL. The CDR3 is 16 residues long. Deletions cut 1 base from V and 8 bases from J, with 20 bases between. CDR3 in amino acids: CASSQAGGNRDPGYTF. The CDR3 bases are TGCGCCAGCAGCCAAGCGGGCGGGAATCGGGATCCGGGCTACACCTTC.

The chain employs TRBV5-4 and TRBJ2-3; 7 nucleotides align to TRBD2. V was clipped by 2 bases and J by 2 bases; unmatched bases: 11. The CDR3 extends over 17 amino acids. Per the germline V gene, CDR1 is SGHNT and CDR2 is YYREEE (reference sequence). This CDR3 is CASSFFGTTHTTDTQYF. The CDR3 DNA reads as TGTGCCAGCAGCTTCTTCGGGACTACACATACCACAGATACGCAGTATTTT.

CDR3 in amino acids: CASSETAGVSYEQYF. CDR3 DNA: TGTGCCAGCAGTGAAACGGCGGGAGTCTCCTACGAGCAGTACTTC. V and J are TRBV6-1 and TRBJ2-7; 7 bases fit TRBD2. This CDR3 contains 15 residues. Germline-derived CDR1 and CDR2 are MNHNS and SASEGT. V lost 2 bases, J lost 0 bases, and 4 bases stayed unmatched.

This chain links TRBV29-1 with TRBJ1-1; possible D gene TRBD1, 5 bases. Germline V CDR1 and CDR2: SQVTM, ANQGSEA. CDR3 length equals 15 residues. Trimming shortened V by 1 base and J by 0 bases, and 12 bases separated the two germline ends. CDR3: CSVEARGGMNTEAFF. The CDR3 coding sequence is TGCAGCGTTGAAGCTCGGGGGGGGATGAACACTGAAGCTTTCTTT.